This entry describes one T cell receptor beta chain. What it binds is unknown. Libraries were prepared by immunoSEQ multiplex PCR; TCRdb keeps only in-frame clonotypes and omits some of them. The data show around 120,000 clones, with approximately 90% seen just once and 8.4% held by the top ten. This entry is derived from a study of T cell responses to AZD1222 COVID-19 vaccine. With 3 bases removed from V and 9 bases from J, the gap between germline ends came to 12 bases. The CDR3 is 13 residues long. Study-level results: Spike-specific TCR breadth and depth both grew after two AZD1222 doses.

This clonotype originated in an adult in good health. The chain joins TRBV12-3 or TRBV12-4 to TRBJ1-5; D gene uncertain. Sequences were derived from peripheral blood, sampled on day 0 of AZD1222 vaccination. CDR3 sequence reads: CASSLSVRRPQHF. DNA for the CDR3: TGTGCCAGCAGTTTGTCGGTTCGGAGGCCCCAGCATTTT.